These T cell receptor beta chains were read from a single sample in a study of shared clonotypes between healthy human individuals. Profiled with immunoSEQ multiplex PCR; TCRdb holds only in-frame clones, not every one. This sample yields more than 2 million clones, of which 90% to 95% are seen a single time; 0.13% belongs to the top ten. Material: naive CD4+ T cells sorted from blood. The receptors come from a man between 18 and 29 years old in good health. Each CDR3 is given with its conserved first and last residue. The D gene is left open where the match is weak. Size values are once, few and many counts, or a class for expanded clones, and some rows have none.

D	length	V	J	size	CDR3	DNA
TRBD1	15	TRBV9	TRBJ1-5	-	CASSPETGAGQPQHF	TGTGCCAGCAGCCCGGAGACAGGGGCAGGTCAGCCCCAGCATTTT
-	15	TRBV28	TRBJ1-2	-	CASSSPRLGGHGYTF	TGTGCCAGCAGTTCCCCCCGACTGGGAGGCCATGGCTACACCTTC
-	17	TRBV30	TRBJ2-2	-	CAWSDLPGRDNTGELFF	TGTGCCTGGAGTGATCTGCCGGGCAGGGACAACACCGGGGAGCTGTTTTTT
-	16	TRBV5-1	TRBJ2-3	-	CASSFSLAAYTDTQYF	TGCGCCAGCAGTTTTTCATTAGCGGCTTACACAGATACGCAGTATTTT
-	13	TRBV6-4	TRBJ2-3	-	CASSIRVRDTQYF	TGTGCCAGCAGTATCCGGGTCCGAGATACGCAGTATTTT
-	15	TRBV6-1	TRBJ1-6	-	CASSEISTVGSPLHF	TGTGCCAGCAGTGAAATATCGACCGTGGGTTCACCCCTCCACTTT
-	12	TRBV10-3	TRBJ2-7	-	CAISEPEKWGTF	TGTGCCATCAGTGAGCCTGAAAAATGGGGTACTTTC
TRBD1	14	TRBV6-5	TRBJ1-2	few	CASRGWGQENGYTF	TGTGCCAGCAGGGGCTGGGGACAGGAAAATGGCTACACCTTC
TRBD1	15	TRBV11-2	TRBJ1-2	-	CASSFGTGGPYGYTF	TGTGCCAGCAGCTTTGGGACAGGGGGACCCTATGGCTACACCTTC
-	12	TRBV7-2	TRBJ2-7	-	CASSPTPDEQYF	TGTGCCAGCAGCCCAACCCCCGACGAGCAGTACTTC
-	14	TRBV29-1	TRBJ2-3	once	CSVAQRTSTDTQYF	TGCAGCGTAGCCCAGCGGACTAGCACAGATACGCAGTATTTT
TRBD1	15	TRBV5-4	TRBJ2-3	-	CASSRTGGDTDTQYF	TGTGCCAGCAGCCGGACAGGGGGGGACACAGATACGCAGTATTTT
TRBD2	16	TRBV27	TRBJ2-7	-	CASSPRGEGNPYEQYF	TGTGCCAGCAGCCCACGGGGGGAGGGCAACCCCTACGAGCAGTACTTC
-	13	TRBV4-1	TRBJ2-2	-	CASSPRGQGELFF	TGCGCCAGCAGCCCGCGGGGACAGGGGGAGCTGTTTTTT
-	11	TRBV19	TRBJ2-2	-	CASSNSGELFF	TGTGCCAGTAGTAACAGCGGGGAGCTGTTTTTT
TRBD2	15	TRBV18	TRBJ2-7	-	CASSPGLAQTGEQYF	TGTGCCAGCTCACCCGGACTAGCGCAGACAGGCGAGCAGTACTTC
-	14	TRBV18	TRBJ1-6	-	CASSLTEDNSPLHF	TGTGCCAGCTCCCTGACAGAGGATAATTCACCCCTCCACTTT
TRBD1	12	TRBV10-3	TRBJ1-2	-	CAIARGLDGYTF	TGTGCCATCGCCAGGGGGTTGGATGGCTACACCTTC
-	15	TRBV6-6	TRBJ1-6	-	CASSRQDIANSPLHF	TGTGCCAGCAGCCGACAGGATATCGCGAATTCACCCCTCCACTTT
-	15	TRBV9	TRBJ2-2	-	CASSPAGAVTGELFF	TGTGCCAGCAGCCCGGCGGGGGCAGTCACCGGGGAGCTGTTTTTT
TRBD1	16	TRBV28	TRBJ1-2	-	CASSLGQGVGVSGYTF	TGTGCCAGCAGTTTAGGGCAGGGGGTGGGTGTAAGTGGCTACACCTTC
-	13	TRBV30	TRBJ2-3	-	CAYNRRGTDTQYF	TGTGCCTATAACAGGCGGGGCACAGATACGCAGTATTTT
-	13	TRBV5-4	TRBJ2-3	-	CASSSPNTDTQYF	TGTGCCAGCAGCTCCCCGAACACAGATACGCAGTATTTT
-	16	TRBV2	TRBJ2-3	-	CASSEQLGLGTDTQYF	TGTGCCAGCAGTGAACAGTTGGGCTTGGGCACAGATACGCAGTATTTT
TRBD2	14	TRBV30	TRBJ2-2	once	CAWIREGRGGELFF	TGTGCCTGGATCCGGGAGGGCCGCGGCGGGGAGCTGTTTTTT
TRBD1	14	TRBV5-1	TRBJ2-7	-	CASSTGQGAYEQYF	TGCGCCAGCAGTACCGGACAGGGGGCTTACGAGCAGTACTTC
-	15	TRBV6-6	TRBJ1-1	-	CASSRNIGVNTEAFF	TGTGCCAGCAGCCGCAATATAGGGGTGAACACTGAAGCTTTCTTT
TRBD1	15	TRBV4-3	TRBJ1-1	-	CASSQVPGGNTEAFF	TGCGCCAGCAGCCAAGTCCCAGGGGGAAACACTGAAGCTTTCTTT
TRBD1	16	TRBV4-3	TRBJ2-1	-	CASSQDGGTGRDEQFF	TGCGCCAGCAGCCAAGATGGAGGGACAGGGAGGGATGAGCAGTTCTTC
TRBD2	19	TRBV9	TRBJ2-5	-	CASSVPLAGETVLLETQYF	TGTGCCAGCAGCGTACCCCTAGCGGGAGAAACGGTTCTGCTAGAGACCCAGTACTTC
-	14	TRBV27	TRBJ2-6	-	CASTPNIGANVLTF	TGTGCCAGCACCCCTAATATAGGGGCCAACGTCCTGACTTTC
-	14	TRBV4-3	TRBJ2-7	-	CASSQEVRSPEQYF	TGCGCCAGCAGCCAAGAAGTTCGTAGCCCCGAGCAGTACTTC
-	14	TRBV5-1	TRBJ2-7	once	CASSLGQGPDEQYF	TGCGCCAGCAGCTTGGGGCAGGGGCCGGACGAGCAGTACTTC
-	15	TRBV7-9	TRBJ1-2	-	CASSSDSDGLYGYTF	TGTGCCAGCAGCTCTGATAGCGACGGCCTCTATGGCTACACCTTC
TRBD2	15	TRBV9	TRBJ2-1	once	CASSLSAGAYNEQFF	TGTGCCAGCAGCCTCTCCGCGGGAGCTTACAATGAGCAGTTCTTC
-	19	TRBV14	TRBJ1-5	-	CASSRTTGGEEISNQPQHF	TGTGCCAGCAGCCGAACGACAGGCGGTGAGGAGATTAGCAATCAGCCCCAGCATTTT